The 9 T cell receptor beta chains reported below all come from one sample, sequenced in a study of radiotherapy plus CTLA-4 blockade in lung cancer. Produced via immunoSEQ multiplex PCR; TCRdb's table is partial and in-frame only. The sample lists about 39,000 clones; 60% to 80% were seen once. The sequenced sample was peripheral blood, obtained from a patient treated with radiotherapy plus ipilimumab. The receptors originated from a human donor with non-small cell lung cancer that progressed on radiotherapy plus ipilimumab.

A few counts support this clone. The chain recombines TRBV4-3 with TRBJ1-2; D possibly corresponds to TRBD1 (6 bases). The CDR3 has 13 residues. The germline gives CDR1 LGHNA, CDR2 YSLEER. V was pared by 1 base and J by 8 bases, with 11 bases between. In DNA form, the CDR3 reads TGCGCCAGCAGCCAAGGACTTGGACAGGGCTACACCTTC. Protein: CASSQGLGQGYTF.

This clone was recorded once. The rearrangement links TRBV4-2 to TRBJ1-1; D gene uncertain. V was clipped by 0 bases and J by 3 bases, with 8 bases between them. Germline CDR1 LGHNA, CDR2 YNFKEQ. CDR3 size: 14 residues. For the CDR3, the DNA is TGTGCCAGCAGCCAAGATCTCCGGGACACTGAAGCTTTCTTT. This sequence encodes CASSQDLRDTEAFF.

The V call is TRBV19, the J call TRBJ1-1; D might be TRBD1 (5 bases). The CDR3 loop spans 16 amino acids. Per the germline V gene, CDR1 is LNHDA and CDR2 is SQIVND (reference sequence). With 3 bases removed from V and 0 bases from J, the gap between germline ends came to 14 bases. CDR3 residues: CASSIRQLGLNTEAFF. In DNA, the CDR3 is TGTGCCAGTAGTATCCGACAGTTGGGTTTGAACACTGAAGCTTTCTTT.

The J gene is TRBJ2-3, the V gene TRBV5-4; 9 bases are shared with TRBD2. The ends lost 4 bases at V and 2 bases at J; junction bases unmatched: 11. Germline V gene data show CDR1 as SGHNT and CDR2 as YYREEE (reference sequence). The CDR3 runs to 17 residues. The CDR3 loop is CASSEDLAGSPTDTQYF. CDR3 nucleotide sequence: TGTGCCAGCAGCGAAGACCTAGCGGGGAGCCCCACAGATACGCAGTATTTT. Combining the CDR3 with reference TRBV5-4 and TRBJ2-3 gives the whole variable domain ETGVTQSPTHLIKTRGQQVTLRCSSQSGHNTVSWYQQALGQGPQFIFQYYREEENGRGNFPPRFSGLQFPNYSSELNVNALELDDSALYLCASSEDLAGSPTDTQYFGPGTRLTVL.

J is TRBJ2-3 and V is TRBV7-3; TRBD2 aligns across 12 bases. J gave up 3 bases and V 6 bases, and 4 bases lay outside the gene matches. Per the germline V gene, CDR1 is SGHTA and CDR2 is FQGTGA. The CDR3 is made up of 15 amino acids. CDR3 in DNA: TGTGCCAGCAGATTGACTAGCGGGGGAACAGATACGCAGTATTTT. Its protein product is CASRLTSGGTDTQYF.

The rearrangement joins TRBV5-1 to TRBJ2-1; 9 bases align to TRBD1. The CDR3 length is 17 residues. Germline V gene sequence: CDR1 SGHRS, CDR2 YFSETQ. The V and J ends lost 0 bases and 1 base, in that order; junction bases with no gene match: 5. CDR3 protein: CASSLAQGQGSYNEQFF. As DNA, the CDR3 is TGCGCCAGCAGCTTGGCCCAGGGACAGGGTTCCTACAATGAGCAGTTCTTC.

This sequence joins TRBV9 and TRBJ1-3; 9 bases agree with TRBD1. The germline V gene encodes CDR1 SGDLS and CDR2 YYNGEE. This CDR3 region has 13 residues. V shed 3 bases and J 11 bases; nucleotides not matched to a gene: 6. The CDR3 here is CASSAGQGFSIYF. For the CDR3, the DNA is TGTGCCAGCAGCGCGGGACAGGGCTTTTCCATATATTTT.

The rearrangement links TRBV5-1 to TRBJ1-2; 10 nucleotides agree with TRBD1. This CDR3 is built from 15 residues. V shed 2 bases, J shed 4 bases, and the junction held 5 bases outside the gene matches. Germline V gene lookup returns CDR1 SGHRS and CDR2 YFSETQ. The CDR3 spells CASSFSTGGGYGYTF. CDR3 DNA: TGCGCCAGCAGCTTTTCGACAGGGGGCGGCTATGGCTACACCTTC.

The V call is TRBV28, the J call TRBJ1-2; D perhaps matches TRBD1 (5 bases). The CDR3 runs 13 residues. CDR1 and CDR2 (germline): MDHEN, SYDVKM. Trimming took 3 bases from V and 4 from J, leaving 9 bases between them. CDR3 in amino acids: CASSFPRAYGYTF. Written as DNA, the CDR3 is TGTGCCAGCAGTTTTCCCAGGGCCTATGGCTACACCTTC.